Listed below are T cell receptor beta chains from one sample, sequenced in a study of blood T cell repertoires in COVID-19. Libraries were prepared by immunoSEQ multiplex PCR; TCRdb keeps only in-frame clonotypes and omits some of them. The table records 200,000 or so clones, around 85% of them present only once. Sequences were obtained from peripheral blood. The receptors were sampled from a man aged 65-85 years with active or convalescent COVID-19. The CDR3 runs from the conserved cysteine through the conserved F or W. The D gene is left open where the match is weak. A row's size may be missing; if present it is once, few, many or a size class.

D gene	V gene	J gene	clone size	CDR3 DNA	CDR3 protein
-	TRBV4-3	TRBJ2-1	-	TGCGCCAGCAGTGCGGAGGTTGTGGAGCATGAGCAGTTCTTC	CASSAEVVEHEQFF
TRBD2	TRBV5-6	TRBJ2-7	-	TGTGCCAGCAGCCGGGGGGACGGAGACTACGAGCAGTACTTC	CASSRGDGDYEQYF
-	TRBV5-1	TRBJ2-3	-	TGCGCCAGCAGCTTGGGGAACAGGCAAGATACGCAGTATTTT	CASSLGNRQDTQYF
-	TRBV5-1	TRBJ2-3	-	TGCGCCAGCAGCTTGGCCACAGGGTTGGCGCAGTATTTT	CASSLATGLAQYF
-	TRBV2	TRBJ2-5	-	TGTGCCAGCAGTTCGAGGTCAGGGCCAGAGACCCAGTACTTC	CASSSRSGPETQYF
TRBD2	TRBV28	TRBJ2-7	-	TGTGCCAGCAGTTTAGGCGGGGGGGGACTAACGTCGAGCGAGCAGTACTTC	CASSLGGGGLTSSEQYF
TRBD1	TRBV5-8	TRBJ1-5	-	TGTGCCAGCAGCTTGGATCAGGGGGCCCTCCCAATGGCCCAGCATTTT	CASSLDQGALPMAQHF
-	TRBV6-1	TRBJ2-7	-	TGTGCCAGCAGTGAACAGGGTGCCTACTACGAGCAGTACTTC	CASSEQGAYYEQYF
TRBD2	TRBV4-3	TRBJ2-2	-	TGCGCCAGCAGCCAAGAGCTGCGGGAGGGTACCGGGGAGCTGTTTTTT	CASSQELREGTGELFF
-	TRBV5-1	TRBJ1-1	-	TGCGCCAGCAGCGGGGTTCGGGGACAAAACACTGAAGCTTTCTTT	CASSGVRGQNTEAFF
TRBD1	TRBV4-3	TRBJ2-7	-	TGCGCCAGCAGCCAAGAAAGGGGGCGGACGATCTACGAGCAGTACTTC	CASSQERGRTIYEQYF
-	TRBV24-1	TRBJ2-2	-	TGTGCCACCAGTGCGACAGATCCGAACACCGGGGAGCTGTTTTTT	CATSATDPNTGELFF
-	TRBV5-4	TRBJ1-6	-	TGTGCCAGCAGCTGGAGTACGGGTAATTCACCCCTCCACTTT	CASSWSTGNSPLHF
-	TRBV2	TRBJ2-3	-	TGTGCCAGCAGTGACCGTGGAGCGGTGATCACAGATACGCAGTATTTT	CASSDRGAVITDTQYF
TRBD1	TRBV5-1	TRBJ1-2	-	TGCGCCAGCAGCTTGTCAGGGACAGGGATTGGCTACACCTTC	CASSLSGTGIGYTF
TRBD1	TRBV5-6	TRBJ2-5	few	TGTGCCAGCAGCTGGGGGACAGGGAGAGAGACCCAGTACTTC	CASSWGTGRETQYF
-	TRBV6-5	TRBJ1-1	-	TGTGCCAGCAGGGATACAGGACGCGTCGGTGAAGCTTTCTTT	CASRDTGRVGEAFF
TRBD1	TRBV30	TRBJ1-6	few	TGTGCCTGGAGACTGACAGGGACCTATAATTCACCCCTCCACTTT	CAWRLTGTYNSPLHF